This entry is about one T cell receptor (beta chain). Its target is not known. This specimen comes from a study of shared clonotypes between healthy human individuals. Sequenced by immunoSEQ multiplex PCR; TCRdb stores in-frame clones only, minus some. The sample lists about 2.4 million clones, approximately 93% occurring once. This CDR3 region has 14 residues. V shed 4 bases, J shed 2 bases, and the junction held 4 bases outside the gene matches. Germline V CDR1 and CDR2: MNHEY, SMNVEV (reference sequence). General study findings and limits: Depth was large, yet rarefaction showed that sorted-subset sequencing was incomplete. Non-shared clonotypes had lower generation probabilities than clonotypes shared by all four sorted-subset donors.

This chain connects TRBV27 to TRBJ2-5, with 7 bases lining up with TRBD1. The sample comprised naive CD4+ T cells from PBMCs. As to subset: CD45RA+ positively selected. The TCR comes from a man aged 18 to 30 in good health. Some clones in this sample may be carry-over from other donors' samples. CDR3 protein: CASSSYRGQETQYF. DNA of the CDR3: TGTGCCAGCAGTTCCTACAGGGGTCAAGAGACCCAGTACTTC.